The rows below give T cell receptor beta chains drawn from one sample of a study of blood T cell repertoires in COVID-19. TCRdb's table, derived via immunoSEQ multiplex PCR, lists solely in-frame clones and lacks some. Of approximately 250,000 clones in the sample, about 91% were seen once. Material for sequencing was PBMCs or T cells enriched from blood (not recorded which). The receptors stem from a woman aged 40 to 50 with acute COVID-19. CDR3s include the opening cysteine and the closing phenylalanine or tryptophan. Each record gives: V gene, J gene, clone size, D gene, CDR3 length, CDR3 protein, CDR3 DNA. A D gene is named only where the DNA matches it firmly. A row's size may be missing; if present it is once, few, many or a size class.

v_call: TRBV6-5
j_call: TRBJ1-2
clone_size: .
d_call: .
cdr3_length: 16
cdr3_aa: CASSYGRRYSNYGYTF
cdr3_nt: TGTGCCAGCAGTTACGGGAGACGGTATTCTAACTATGGCTACACCTTC

v_call: TRBV12-3/TRBV12-4
j_call: TRBJ1-3
clone_size: .
d_call: .
cdr3_length: 13
cdr3_aa: CASSLMEGNTIYF
cdr3_nt: TGTGCCAGCAGTTTGATGGAGGGAAACACCATATATTTT

v_call: TRBV10-3
j_call: TRBJ1-3
clone_size: .
d_call: .
cdr3_length: 10
cdr3_aa: CAIWGSTIYF
cdr3_nt: TGTGCCATCTGGGGCTCCACCATATATTTT

v_call: TRBV9
j_call: TRBJ1-6
clone_size: few
d_call: .
cdr3_length: 17
cdr3_aa: CASSVESASSYNSPLHF
cdr3_nt: TGTGCCAGCAGCGTAGAGTCCGCTAGCTCCTATAATTCACCCCTCCACTTT

v_call: TRBV5-4
j_call: TRBJ2-1
clone_size: .
d_call: .
cdr3_length: 15
cdr3_aa: CASTVGGTEDNEQFF
cdr3_nt: TGTGCCAGCACCGTCGGGGGTACTGAGGACAATGAGCAGTTCTTC

v_call: TRBV2
j_call: TRBJ1-2
clone_size: .
d_call: TRBD1
cdr3_length: 14
cdr3_aa: CASGGGQGGYGYTF
cdr3_nt: TGTGCCAGCGGCGGGGGACAGGGCGGCTATGGCTACACCTTC

v_call: TRBV10-3
j_call: TRBJ2-1
clone_size: .
d_call: TRBD1
cdr3_length: 14
cdr3_aa: CAIGWTGSYNEQFF
cdr3_nt: TGTGCCATCGGGTGGACAGGGTCTTACAATGAGCAGTTCTTC

v_call: TRBV7-7
j_call: TRBJ2-1
clone_size: .
d_call: .
cdr3_length: 15
cdr3_aa: CASSSGHAGYNEQFF
cdr3_nt: TGTGCCAGCAGCTCCGGACACGCAGGCTACAATGAGCAGTTCTTC

v_call: TRBV9
j_call: TRBJ2-3
clone_size: .
d_call: .
cdr3_length: 14
cdr3_aa: CASSESGTTDTQYF
cdr3_nt: TGTGCCAGCAGCGAAAGCGGAACCACAGATACGCAGTATTTT

v_call: TRBV15
j_call: TRBJ2-6
clone_size: .
d_call: TRBD2
cdr3_length: 16
cdr3_aa: CATSRVGRGGANVLTF
cdr3_nt: TGTGCCACCAGCAGAGTCGGGAGGGGTGGGGCCAACGTCCTGACTTTC

v_call: TRBV5-1
j_call: TRBJ2-1
clone_size: .
d_call: .
cdr3_length: 16
cdr3_aa: CASSLGGDLSYNEQFF
cdr3_nt: TGCGCCAGCAGCTTAGGAGGGGATCTCTCCTACAATGAGCAGTTCTTC

v_call: TRBV18
j_call: TRBJ2-4
clone_size: .
d_call: TRBD2
cdr3_length: 17
cdr3_aa: CASSPLSGALAKNIQYF
cdr3_nt: TGTGCCAGCTCACCTTTAAGCGGGGCACTAGCCAAAAACATTCAGTACTTC

v_call: TRBV7-2
j_call: TRBJ2-7
clone_size: .
d_call: .
cdr3_length: 14
cdr3_aa: CASSSTGVIYEQYF
cdr3_nt: TGTGCCAGCAGCTCAACCGGGGTGATCTACGAGCAGTACTTC

v_call: TRBV4-3
j_call: TRBJ1-4
clone_size: few
d_call: .
cdr3_length: 16
cdr3_aa: CASSQGVLGGAEKLFF
cdr3_nt: TGCGCCAGCAGCCAAGGGGTTTTAGGTGGGGCGGAAAAACTGTTTTTT

v_call: TRBV4-1
j_call: TRBJ1-1
clone_size: .
d_call: .
cdr3_length: 14
cdr3_aa: CASSQEGQGSEAFF
cdr3_nt: TGCGCCAGCAGCCAAGAAGGGCAGGGCTCCGAAGCTTTCTTT

v_call: TRBV6-2/TRBV6-3
j_call: TRBJ2-1
clone_size: .
d_call: TRBD2
cdr3_length: 16
cdr3_aa: CASSPARLAGLNEQFF
cdr3_nt: TGTGCCAGCAGCCCTGCGCGTTTAGCGGGATTAAATGAGCAGTTCTTC

v_call: TRBV18
j_call: TRBJ1-2
clone_size: .
d_call: TRBD1
cdr3_length: 15
cdr3_aa: CASSPMGQEYYGYTF
cdr3_nt: TGTGCCAGCTCACCAATGGGACAGGAATACTATGGCTACACCTTC

v_call: TRBV19
j_call: TRBJ2-3
clone_size: .
d_call: .
cdr3_length: 14
cdr3_aa: CASSIGGREITQYF
cdr3_nt: TGTGCCAGTAGTATAGGGGGTCGGGAAATAACGCAGTATTTT

v_call: TRBV4-1
j_call: TRBJ2-3
clone_size: .
d_call: TRBD2
cdr3_length: 15
cdr3_aa: CASSRGGEGTDTQYF
cdr3_nt: TGCGCCAGCAGCCGTGGGGGGGAGGGCACAGATACGCAGTATTTT

v_call: TRBV2
j_call: TRBJ1-6
clone_size: .
d_call: .
cdr3_length: 11
cdr3_aa: CASRQGSPLHF
cdr3_nt: TGTGCCAGCAGACAGGGTTCACCCCTCCACTTT

v_call: TRBV11-3
j_call: TRBJ1-3
clone_size: few
d_call: .
cdr3_length: 15
cdr3_aa: CASSRGALSGNTIYF
cdr3_nt: TGTGCCAGCAGCCGGGGGGCCCTTTCTGGAAACACCATATATTTT

v_call: TRBV3-1/TRBV3-2
j_call: TRBJ1-2
clone_size: .
d_call: .
cdr3_length: 15
cdr3_aa: CASSQDLQINYGYTF
cdr3_nt: TGTGCCAGCAGCCAAGATCTCCAGATTAACTATGGCTACACCTTC

v_call: TRBV10-3
j_call: TRBJ1-2
clone_size: .
d_call: .
cdr3_length: 13
cdr3_aa: CAISEGQDYGYTF
cdr3_nt: TGTGCCATCAGTGAAGGCCAGGACTATGGCTACACCTTC

v_call: TRBV30
j_call: TRBJ1-6
clone_size: .
d_call: .
cdr3_length: 15
cdr3_aa: CAWSLGSSYNSPLHF
cdr3_nt: TGTGCCTGGAGTTTGGGGAGCTCCTATAATTCACCCCTCCACTTT

v_call: TRBV7-9
j_call: TRBJ1-2
clone_size: once
d_call: TRBD1
cdr3_length: 15
cdr3_aa: CASSLADRGNYGYTF
cdr3_nt: TGTGCCAGCAGCTTAGCGGACAGGGGAAACTATGGCTACACCTTC

v_call: TRBV5-1
j_call: TRBJ1-1
clone_size: many
d_call: .
cdr3_length: 14
cdr3_aa: CASSPGILDTEAFF
cdr3_nt: TGCGCCAGCAGCCCCGGTATTTTGGACACTGAAGCTTTCTTT

v_call: TRBV25-1
j_call: TRBJ1-2
clone_size: few
d_call: TRBD1
cdr3_length: 12
cdr3_aa: CATTGTGYGYTF
cdr3_nt: TGTGCCACCACTGGGACAGGCTATGGCTACACCTTC

v_call: TRBV11-2
j_call: TRBJ1-4
clone_size: .
d_call: .
cdr3_length: 15
cdr3_aa: CASSLGQEALEKLFF
cdr3_nt: TGTGCCAGCAGCTTAGGCCAGGAGGCCCTTGAAAAACTGTTTTTT

v_call: TRBV19
j_call: TRBJ1-5
clone_size: .
d_call: TRBD1
cdr3_length: 16
cdr3_aa: CASSDGTGISNQPQHF
cdr3_nt: TGTGCCAGTAGTGACGGGACAGGGATTAGCAATCAGCCCCAGCATTTT

v_call: TRBV2
j_call: TRBJ1-1
clone_size: .
d_call: TRBD1
cdr3_length: 16
cdr3_aa: CASSGTGGASYTEAFF
cdr3_nt: TGTGCCAGCAGTGGTACAGGGGGCGCGAGCTACACTGAAGCTTTCTTT

v_call: TRBV6-2/TRBV6-3
j_call: TRBJ1-2
clone_size: .
d_call: .
cdr3_length: 15
cdr3_aa: CASSPRGGGLSGYTF
cdr3_nt: TGTGCCAGCAGTCCACGTGGTGGCGGCCTCTCCGGCTACACCTTC

v_call: TRBV5-1
j_call: TRBJ2-3
clone_size: .
d_call: TRBD1
cdr3_length: 14
cdr3_aa: CASSQQGVGDTQYF
cdr3_nt: TGCGCCAGCAGCCAGCAGGGGGTGGGAGATACGCAGTATTTT

v_call: TRBV5-1
j_call: TRBJ1-4
clone_size: .
d_call: .
cdr3_length: 14
cdr3_aa: CATRPGTTNEKLFF
cdr3_nt: TGCGCCACCCGCCCGGGGACAACTAATGAAAAACTGTTTTTT

v_call: TRBV19
j_call: TRBJ1-2
clone_size: .
d_call: TRBD1
cdr3_length: 14
cdr3_aa: CASSISDRGEGYTF
cdr3_nt: TGTGCCAGTAGTATCTCGGACAGGGGAGAAGGCTACACCTTC

v_call: TRBV7-2
j_call: TRBJ2-3
clone_size: once
d_call: TRBD2
cdr3_length: 15
cdr3_aa: CASSLLAGATDTQYF
cdr3_nt: TGTGCCAGCAGCTTACTAGCGGGGGCCACAGATACGCAGTATTTT

v_call: TRBV24-1
j_call: TRBJ2-2
clone_size: .
d_call: TRBD1
cdr3_length: 16
cdr3_aa: CATSEPGTGGTGELFF
cdr3_nt: TGTGCCACCAGTGAACCCGGGACAGGGGGCACCGGGGAGCTGTTTTTT

v_call: TRBV19
j_call: TRBJ1-3
clone_size: .
d_call: TRBD1
cdr3_length: 16
cdr3_aa: CASSTPQTGVGHTIYF
cdr3_nt: TGTGCCAGTAGTACCCCACAGACAGGGGTCGGGCACACCATATATTTT

v_call: TRBV7-9
j_call: TRBJ2-5
clone_size: .
d_call: TRBD2
cdr3_length: 14
cdr3_aa: CASSPGTRLETQYF
cdr3_nt: TGTGCCAGCAGCCCCGGGACTAGGCTGGAGACCCAGTACTTC

v_call: TRBV19
j_call: TRBJ2-5
clone_size: once
d_call: TRBD1
cdr3_length: 15
cdr3_aa: CASSVRDRVQETQYF
cdr3_nt: TGTGCCAGTAGTGTCAGAGACAGGGTCCAAGAGACCCAGTACTTC

v_call: TRBV5-6
j_call: TRBJ2-7
clone_size: .
d_call: .
cdr3_length: 16
cdr3_aa: CASSSKTAGPRYEQYF
cdr3_nt: TGTGCCAGCAGCTCTAAGACGGCGGGACCTCGCTACGAGCAGTACTTC

v_call: TRBV4-1
j_call: TRBJ2-1
clone_size: .
d_call: TRBD2
cdr3_length: 17
cdr3_aa: CASSQGLRGGKNNEQFF
cdr3_nt: TGCGCCAGCAGCCAAGGTCTTCGCGGGGGAAAAAACAATGAGCAGTTCTTC

v_call: TRBV9
j_call: TRBJ2-1
clone_size: .
d_call: TRBD2
cdr3_length: 16
cdr3_aa: CASSSQLAGGHNEQFF
cdr3_nt: TGTGCCAGCAGCAGCCAACTAGCGGGAGGCCACAATGAGCAGTTCTTC

v_call: TRBV5-6
j_call: TRBJ2-2
clone_size: .
d_call: TRBD1
cdr3_length: 16
cdr3_aa: CASSLAGTGGTGELFF
cdr3_nt: TGTGCCAGCAGCTTGGCGGGGACAGGGGGCACCGGGGAGCTGTTTTTT

v_call: TRBV7-6
j_call: TRBJ2-1
clone_size: many
d_call: TRBD2
cdr3_length: 15
cdr3_aa: CASSFAGGMGNEQFF
cdr3_nt: TGTGCCAGCAGCTTTGCGGGAGGTATGGGGAATGAGCAGTTCTTC

v_call: TRBV7-2
j_call: TRBJ2-3
clone_size: .
d_call: TRBD2
cdr3_length: 16
cdr3_aa: CASSKWTSGSTDTQYF
cdr3_nt: TGTGCCAGCAGCAAGTGGACTAGCGGGAGCACAGATACGCAGTATTTT

v_call: TRBV10-1
j_call: TRBJ2-2
clone_size: .
d_call: .
cdr3_length: 15
cdr3_aa: CASSVQTGGTGELFF
cdr3_nt: TGCGCCAGCAGCGTTCAAACCGGGGGCACCGGGGAGCTGTTTTTT

v_call: TRBV10-3
j_call: TRBJ1-2
clone_size: .
d_call: TRBD1
cdr3_length: 15
cdr3_aa: CAISESGGGNYGYTF
cdr3_nt: TGTGCCATCAGTGAGTCAGGAGGGGGCAACTATGGCTACACCTTC

v_call: TRBV5-1
j_call: TRBJ1-6
clone_size: .
d_call: .
cdr3_length: 13
cdr3_aa: CASSLEGVAALHF
cdr3_nt: TGCGCCAGCAGCTTGGAAGGGGTGGCGGCACTCCACTTT

v_call: TRBV30
j_call: TRBJ1-3
clone_size: few
d_call: TRBD1
cdr3_length: 16
cdr3_aa: CAWNALNRGAGNTIYF
cdr3_nt: TGTGCCTGGAATGCCCTTAACAGGGGGGCTGGAAACACCATATATTTT

v_call: TRBV5-4
j_call: TRBJ1-1
clone_size: .
d_call: TRBD1
cdr3_length: 15
cdr3_aa: CASSYGQVRGTEAFF
cdr3_nt: TGTGCCAGCAGCTACGGACAGGTTCGGGGCACTGAAGCTTTCTTT

v_call: TRBV5-5
j_call: TRBJ1-1
clone_size: .
d_call: .
cdr3_length: 16
cdr3_aa: CASSLSLGNLNTEAFF
cdr3_nt: TGTGCCAGCAGCTTGTCCCTCGGGAATCTGAACACTGAAGCTTTCTTT

v_call: TRBV27
j_call: TRBJ2-5
clone_size: .
d_call: .
cdr3_length: 11
cdr3_aa: CASRMQGTQYF
cdr3_nt: TGTGCCAGCAGGATGCAGGGAACCCAGTACTTC

v_call: TRBV21-1
j_call: TRBJ1-5
clone_size: .
d_call: .
cdr3_length: 14
cdr3_aa: CASSKDREYQPQHF
cdr3_nt: TGTGCCAGCAGCAAAGACAGGGAGTATCAGCCCCAGCATTTT

v_call: TRBV15
j_call: TRBJ2-5
clone_size: .
d_call: .
cdr3_length: 16
cdr3_aa: CATSRDVALARETQYF
cdr3_nt: TGTGCCACCAGCAGAGATGTCGCCCTTGCGCGGGAGACCCAGTACTTC

v_call: TRBV19
j_call: TRBJ2-1
clone_size: .
d_call: .
cdr3_length: 15
cdr3_aa: CASSMLSGGYNEQFF
cdr3_nt: TGTGCCAGTAGTATGTTGTCAGGGGGGTACAATGAGCAGTTCTTC

v_call: TRBV29-1
j_call: TRBJ2-2
clone_size: .
d_call: TRBD2
cdr3_length: 17
cdr3_aa: CSVEGLAGGKNTGELFF
cdr3_nt: TGCAGCGTCGAGGGACTAGCGGGGGGAAAAAACACCGGGGAGCTGTTTTTT

v_call: TRBV4-2
j_call: TRBJ2-1
clone_size: .
d_call: .
cdr3_length: 14
cdr3_aa: CASSPLVGSDEQFF
cdr3_nt: TGTGCCAGCAGCCCGCTTGTGGGGAGCGATGAGCAGTTCTTC

v_call: TRBV5-6
j_call: TRBJ1-1
clone_size: .
d_call: .
cdr3_length: 11
cdr3_aa: CASSLAEEAFF
cdr3_nt: TGTGCCAGCAGCTTGGCGGAGGAAGCTTTCTTT

v_call: TRBV20-1
j_call: TRBJ1-2
clone_size: .
d_call: TRBD1
cdr3_length: 11
cdr3_aa: CSAGQGPGHTF
cdr3_nt: TGCAGTGCAGGACAGGGGCCTGGCCACACCTTC

v_call: TRBV5-1
j_call: TRBJ2-6
clone_size: .
d_call: TRBD1
cdr3_length: 17
cdr3_aa: CASSLEGTGTGANVLTF
cdr3_nt: TGCGCCAGCAGCTTGGAGGGGACAGGGACCGGGGCCAACGTCCTGACTTTC